Described below is a single T cell receptor (beta chain) sequence and its context. The antigen is unknown. This entry comes from a study of T-cell memory formation after mild COVID-19. Study summary: The two donors had largely donor-specific TCR clusters. Points from the study as a whole: There were some responding clones in pre-infection memory, which suggested that cross-reactive memory had joined.

After 5'RACE with constant-segment primers, TCR alpha and TCR beta cDNA libraries carrying sample barcodes and UMIs were obtained. TCRdb re-called the 5' RACE reads through MiXCR, storing one row per CDR3 protein. The sample carries roughly 260,000 distinct CDR3 sequences, about 16% recorded once. Germline assignment: CDR1 ENHRY and CDR2 SYGVKD. Trimming cost V 0 bases and J 0 bases, with 3 bases left between them. This CDR3 is 13 amino acids long. The chain carries TRBV10-3 and TRBJ2-7; D not certain. Sequenced sample: PBMCs or a T cell subset sorted from them (not recorded which). The receptor comes from a man between 18 and 35 years old who had mild COVID-19 (a few samples of this study predate the infection). Cell type and time point are not known. CDR3 bases: TGTGCCATCAGTGAGTCGATCTCCTACGAGCAGTACTTC. Protein product: CAISESISYEQYF.